These 15 T cell receptor beta chains share one sample of origin, sequenced in a study of blood T cell repertoires in COVID-19 (dated by TCRdb to about 2020). Library preparation used the immunoSEQ multiplex PCR assay. TCRdb limited this immuneACCESS table to in-frame rearrangements with V and J called. A share of clones is missing; checked studies link under half to unresolved V genes, and the rest is unexplained. The sample yields about 80,000 clones; 78% were counted once. The ten biggest clones cover 15% to 20% of the sample. Sample: peripheral blood. Receptors originate from a human donor in a cohort sampled during active COVID-19.

The chain uses TRBV5-1 and TRBJ2-3; 8 nucleotides agree with TRBD2. V lost 4 bases to trimming and J lost 0 bases; unmatched junction nucleotides: 4. The germline gives CDR1 SGHRS, CDR2 YFSETQ. The CDR3 is 15 residues long. The CDR3 DNA reads TGCGCCAGCAGCCCTAGCGGGCCTAGCACAGATACGCAGTATTTT. As protein: CASSPSGPSTDTQYF. Based on the CDR3 plus reference TRBV5-1 and TRBJ2-3, the full variable domain is KAGVTQTPRYLIKTRGQQVTLSCSPISGHRSVSWYQQTPGQGLQFLFEYFSETQRNKGNFPGRFSGRQFSNSRSEMNVSTLELGDSALYLCASSPSGPSTDTQYFGPGTRLTVL.

The chain links TRBV28 to TRBJ1-3, with unresolved D. Germline V gene sequence: CDR1 MDHEN, CDR2 SYDVKM. The ends were cut back, 2 bases at V and 1 base at J, with 15 bases in the middle. This CDR3 spans 17 amino acids. CDR3 loop: CASSLLRGGSSGNTIYF. CDR3 nucleotides: TGTGCCAGCAGTTTACTCCGCGGAGGAAGTTCTGGAAACACCATATATTTT. The whole variable domain, remainder taken from reference TRBV28 and TRBJ1-3, is DVKVTQSSRYLVKRTGEKVFLECVQDMDHENMFWYRQDPGLGLRLIYFSYDVKMKEKGDIPEGYSVSREKKERFSLILESASTNQTSMYLCASSLLRGGSSGNTIYFGEGSWLTVV.

In this sample, this clone turned up once. DNA of the CDR3: TGCGCCAGCAGTCGGTGGGGGGGCTATGAAAAACTGTTTTTT. As protein: CASSRWGGYEKLFF. The gene calls are TRBV23-1 and TRBJ1-4; D is possibly TRBD1 (6 bases). TRBV23-1 has ORF status, its function being uncertain. V gave up 4 bases and J gave up 6 bases, with 12 bases separating them. The CDR3 runs to 14 residues.

This rearrangement joins TRBV5-5 to TRBJ1-1; D unclear. CDR3 size: 14 residues. With 0 bases removed from V and 1 base from J, the gap between germline ends came to 7 bases. Germline loops: CDR1 SGHKS, CDR2 YYEKEE (reference sequence). In nucleotides, the CDR3 is TGTGCCAGCAGCTTGGCTACGGGGAACACTGAAGCTTTCTTT. It is translated as CASSLATGNTEAFF. The full variable domain, its missing parts supplied by reference TRBV5-5 and TRBJ1-1, is DAGVTQSPTHLIKTRGQQVTLRCSPISGHKSVSWYQQVLGQGPQFIFQYYEKEERGRGNFPDRFSARQFPNYSSELNVNALLLGDSALYLCASSLATGNTEAFFGQGTRLTVV.

This chain uses TRBV4-3 with TRBJ2-3, with TRBD2 identical over 11 bases. Germline values: CDR1 LGHNA, CDR2 YSLEER. The CDR3 is made up of 15 amino acids. Trimming removed 5 bases from V and 2 bases from J; junction bases left unmatched: 3. The CDR3 sequence: CASSLLAGDTDTQYF. The CDR3 DNA sequence: TGCGCCAGCAGCTTACTAGCGGGAGACACAGATACGCAGTATTTT.

The gene calls are TRBV19 and TRBJ2-2; D is undetermined. Trimming shortened V by 4 bases and J by 0 bases, and 9 bases separated the two germline ends. The germline V gene encodes CDR1 LNHDA and CDR2 SQIVND (reference sequence). The CDR3 has 15 residues. CDR3 protein: CASSTVRPNTGELFF. The CDR3 nucleotides read TGTGCCAGTAGTACCGTGCGGCCGAACACCGGGGAGCTGTTTTTT.

This chain joins TRBV10-3 and TRBJ1-4, with D hard to call. This CDR3 is 16 amino acids long. Germline V gene sequence: CDR1 ENHRY, CDR2 SYGVKD. V lost 0 bases and J lost 0, with 8 bases in between. The CDR3 loop reads CAISESAGTTNEKLFF. The DNA of the CDR3 is TGTGCCATCAGTGAGTCGGCGGGAACAACTAATGAAAAACTGTTTTTT.

This clone has just a few counts. The chain employs TRBV6-6 and TRBJ2-1; 7 nucleotides match TRBD2. The V gene end was trimmed by 7 bases and the J gene end by 6 bases; junction bases not matched to a gene: 12. The CDR3 runs to 15 residues. CDR1 and CDR2 (germline): MNHNY, SVGAGI (reference sequence). This chain's CDR3 is CASKEAELATNEQFF. The CDR3 nucleotides are TGTGCCAGCAAAGAAGCAGAACTAGCGACCAATGAGCAGTTCTTC.

The J gene is TRBJ2-2, the V gene TRBV29-1; D perhaps matches TRBD2 (6 bases). V was pared by 5 bases and J by 13 bases, with 29 bases between. The CDR3 is 16 residues long. Germline CDR1 SQVTM, CDR2 ANQGSEA. The CDR3 loop is CSVLLAGSNFPQGLFF. Here the CDR3 DNA reads TGCAGCGTTTTACTAGCAGGATCGAATTTCCCTCAGGGGCTGTTTTTT.

A few counts support this clone. This chain uses TRBV5-6 with TRBJ1-6, with D uncertain. Looked up from germline, CDR1 is SGHDT and CDR2 is YYEEEE. The CDR3 sequence is 14 residues long. V lost 4 bases and J 11 bases, leaving 16 bases between the germline ends. The CDR3 spells CASSPGGVGTPLHF. In nucleotides, the CDR3 is TGTGCCAGCAGCCCCGGCGGGGTAGGCACACCCCTCCACTTT. The variable domain in full, with the rest retrieved from reference TRBV5-6 and TRBJ1-6, is DAGVTQSPTHLIKTRGQQVTLRCSPKSGHDTVSWYQQALGQGPQFIFQYYEEEERQRGNFPDRFSGHQFPNYSSELNVNALLLGDSALYLCASSPGGVGTPLHFGNGTRLTVT.

This chain connects TRBV5-5 to TRBJ1-5, with a weak D call TRBD1 (5 bases). CDR1 is SGHKS, CDR2 YYEKEE, per germline (reference sequence). The CDR3 has 16 amino acids. V lost 0 bases, J lost 0 bases, and 10 bases lay in between. The CDR3 loop reads CASSLAAGTSNQPQHF. DNA for the CDR3: TGTGCCAGCAGCTTGGCCGCGGGGACTAGCAATCAGCCCCAGCATTTT.

The chain is built from TRBV2 and TRBJ2-1; 8 bases agree with TRBD1. There are 14 residues in the CDR3. Germline lookup yields CDR1 SNHLY and CDR2 FYNNEI. Trimming removed 5 bases from V and 6 bases from J; junction bases left unmatched: 6. The CDR3 reads CASSPDRAGNEQFF. The CDR3 DNA reads as TGTGCCAGCAGTCCGGACAGGGCGGGCAATGAGCAGTTCTTC.

This clone was detected only once. The chain employs TRBV6-5 and TRBJ2-7; 9 nucleotides agree with TRBD1. The CDR3 runs to 14 residues. The trim removed 7 bases at V and 2 bases at J, leaving 6 bases unmatched. CDR1 and CDR2 (germline): MNHEY, SVGAGI. CDR3 residues: CASTPDRGPYEQYF. The CDR3 DNA sequence: TGTGCCAGCACCCCGGACAGGGGCCCCTACGAGCAGTACTTC.

This clone was detected only once. The rearrangement joins TRBV4-2 to TRBJ2-2; D ambiguous. Germline V gene lookup returns CDR1 LGHNA and CDR2 YNFKEQ. V was shortened by 0 bases and J by 8 bases, with 13 bases between the two germline ends. This CDR3 region has 15 residues. In DNA, the CDR3 is TGTGCCAGCAGCCAAGAGGCCCAGTTCGAAGGGGAGCTGTTTTTT. Amino acids: CASSQEAQFEGELFF.

The chain has TRBV5-1 and TRBJ1-2; D perhaps matches TRBD1 (6 bases). Germline V gives CDR1 SGHRS, CDR2 YFSETQ. The length of the CDR3 is 14 residues. With 3 bases removed from V and 8 bases from J, the gap between germline ends came to 17 bases. The CDR3 region is CASSSIGRGEGYTF. The CDR3 nucleotides read TGCGCCAGCAGCTCTATTGGCAGGGGAGAAGGCTACACCTTC.